These 18 T cell receptor beta chains came from one sample sequenced in a study of blood T cell repertoires in COVID-19. This table comes from immunoSEQ multiplex PCR, and its TCRdb copy is limited to in-frame clones, with some not included. This sample has approximately 200,000 clones, with roughly 80% found just once. Specimen: peripheral blood. The receptors shown here come from a young woman with acute or convalescent COVID-19.

This chain joins TRBV5-4 and TRBJ1-1, with 8 bases identical to TRBD1. After removal of 5 bases from V and 3 bases from J, the junction contained 12 bases not matched to a gene. The germline CDR1 and CDR2 sequences are SGHNT and YYREEE (reference sequence). The CDR3 is 16 residues long. The CDR3: CASRSGGASLDTEAFF. The CDR3 DNA reads as TGTGCCAGCAGATCAGGGGGCGCATCTCTGGACACTGAAGCTTTCTTT.

V gene TRBV20-1 combines with J gene TRBJ2-5; 9 bases are a match to TRBD2. The CDR3 contains 12 residues. Trimming cost V 6 bases and J 4 bases; bases outside gene matches: 3. The V gene's germline CDR1 is DFQATT and CDR2 SNEGSKA (reference sequence). In DNA, the CDR3 is TGCAGTGCCAGTAGCGGGGGAGAGACCCAGTACTTC. This gives the protein CSASSGGETQYF.

A remark on this clone: Other nucleotide sequences in the sample specify the same CDR3. The chain combines TRBV20-1 with TRBJ1-1; perhaps TRBD1 as D (6 bases). Trimming took 3 bases from V and 5 from J, leaving 7 bases between them. This CDR3 contains 11 residues. Germline-derived CDR1 and CDR2 are DFQATT and SNEGSKA (reference sequence). The CDR3 bases are TGCAGTGCTAGGGGGGCTACTGAAGCTTTCTTT. It translates to CSARGATEAFF.

This chain uses TRBV9 with TRBJ2-1; possibly TRBD1 for D (5 bases). In germline, CDR1 is SGDLS, CDR2 YYNGEE. Trimming shortened V by 0 bases and J by 0 bases, and 7 bases separated the two germline ends. The CDR3 runs to 15 residues. The CDR3 nucleotides are TGTGCCAGCAGCGTAGAGGACATCTCCTACAATGAGCAGTTCTTC. Protein product: CASSVEDISYNEQFF.

The chain is built from TRBV7-6 and TRBJ2-7; 15 positions agree with TRBD2. This CDR3 comprises 22 residues. Germline CDR1 reads SGHVS; CDR2 reads FNYEAQ. Unmatched junction bases numbered 20, after V lost 2 bases and J lost 3 bases. CDR3 in DNA: TGTGCCAGCAGCTTATTTGGACCGGGACTAGCGGGGGGTAAATCTAGTTACTACGAGCAGTACTTC. It encodes CASSLFGPGLAGGKSSYYEQYF.

This clone was seen a handful of times. This chain joins TRBV6-5 and TRBJ2-1; 8 positions agree with TRBD1. The CDR3 loop spans 15 amino acids. With 6 bases clipped from V and 4 bases from J, the junction kept 8 bases outside the gene matches. The germline gives CDR1 MNHEY, CDR2 SVGAGI. CDR3 coding DNA: TGTGCCAGCAGCTTCCGGGACAGGAGTTACAATGAGCAGTTCTTC. As protein: CASSFRDRSYNEQFF.

V usage is TRBV9 and J usage is TRBJ2-1; D may be TRBD2 (6 bases). V was trimmed by 0 bases and J by 4 bases, leaving 14 bases between them. The CDR3 is 16 amino acids. Germline loops: CDR1 SGDLS, CDR2 YYNGEE. CDR3 residues: CASSVEGGRIYNEQFF. CDR3 in DNA: TGTGCCAGCAGCGTAGAGGGAGGCCGAATATACAATGAGCAGTTCTTC.

V gene TRBV9 combines with J gene TRBJ1-2, with no clear D. Germline lookup yields CDR1 SGDLS and CDR2 YYNGEE. The CDR3 spans 16 residues. With 0 bases removed from V and 2 bases from J, the gap between germline ends came to 14 bases. The CDR3 spells CASSVDPLYANYGYTF. In DNA form, the CDR3 reads TGTGCCAGCAGCGTAGACCCCCTTTACGCGAACTATGGCTACACCTTC. The entire variable domain, with the rest obtained from reference TRBV9 and TRBJ1-2, is as follows: DSGVTQTPKHLITATGQRVTLRCSPRSGDLSVYWYQQSLDQGLQFLIQYYNGEERAKGNILERFSAQQFPDLHSELNLSSLELGDSALYFCASSVDPLYANYGYTFGSGTRLTVV.

This chain connects TRBV19 to TRBJ1-3; 9 nucleotides agree with TRBD1. V lost 9 bases to trimming and J lost 4 bases; unmatched junction nucleotides: 10. Germline-derived CDR1 and CDR2 are LNHDA and SQIVND (reference sequence). The CDR3 length is 15 residues. In DNA, the CDR3 is TGTGCCAGCCGACAGGGGGATTTAGTCGGAAACACCATATATTTT. Residues: CASRQGDLVGNTIYF.

DNA of the CDR3: TGTGCCAGCAGCTCTCGGACAGGGGGAAACAATGAGCAGTTCTTC. Translating gives CASSSRTGGNNEQFF. The chain has TRBV6-5 and TRBJ2-1, with 10 bases identical to TRBD1. The CDR3 is 15 amino acids. Per the germline V gene, CDR1 is MNHEY and CDR2 is SVGAGI. V was pared by 6 bases and J by 5 bases, with 7 bases of the junction left unmatched.

Concerning this clone itself: Other DNA sequences of this sample code for an identical CDR3. This sequence joins TRBV27 and TRBJ2-7; D remains ambiguous. Germline loops: CDR1 MNHEY, CDR2 SMNVEV (reference sequence). Trimming pared 6 bases from V and 0 bases from J, leaving 21 bases between. This CDR3 spans 17 amino acids. The CDR3 DNA sequence: TGTGCCAGCAGCCCAACCTTAGTGACTCCCCCCTCCTACGAGCAGTACTTC. Amino acids: CASSPTLVTPPSYEQYF.

This chain joins TRBV30 and TRBJ2-3, with D possibly TRBD2 on 5 matching bases. The germline V gene has CDR1 GTSNPN and CDR2 SVGIG (reference sequence). Trimming left V 2 bases short and J 6 bases short, with 9 bases between. The CDR3 covers 12 residues. CDR3 DNA: TGTGCCTGGAGTATCCGGAGGGATACGCAGTATTTT. Its protein is CAWSIRRDTQYF.

CDR3 amino acids: CASSQWTGGNEQFF. The CDR3 nucleotides read TGCGCCAGCAGCCAATGGACAGGGGGCAATGAGCAGTTCTTC. The chain links TRBV5-1 to TRBJ2-1; 10 nucleotides align to TRBD1. The CDR3 is 14 amino acids. V lost 4 bases and J lost 6; bases outside the gene matches: 4. In germline, CDR1 is SGHRS, CDR2 YFSETQ.

The chain recombines TRBV28 with TRBJ2-3; the match to TRBD1 covers 7 bases. CDR1 and CDR2 from the germline V gene are MDHEN and SYDVKM. V dropped 5 bases and J dropped 2; count of bases not matched to a gene: 4. The CDR3 covers 14 residues. The CDR3 nucleotides read TGTGCCAGCAGTCGGGACAGTTACACAGATACGCAGTATTTT. Its translation: CASSRDSYTDTQYF.

The rearrangement links TRBV6-5 to TRBJ1-2; 12 nucleotides match TRBD1. The CDR3 is 14 residues long. CDR1 is MNHEY, CDR2 SVGAGI, per germline. Trimming removed 8 bases from V and 7 bases from J; junction bases left unmatched: 8. This CDR3 is CASAGTGGASGYTF. DNA for the CDR3: TGTGCCAGCGCCGGGACAGGGGGCGCGAGTGGCTACACCTTC.

This clone turned up a few times. The chain recombines TRBV7-9 with TRBJ2-1; 7 nucleotides line up with TRBD1. The junction had 9 bases not matched to a gene; V was cut back by 6 bases and J by 10 bases. From germline, CDR1 is SEHNR and CDR2 FQNEAQ (reference sequence). The CDR3 spans 13 residues. The CDR3: CASRLTTGNEQFF. For the CDR3, the DNA is TGTGCCAGCAGACTTACGACAGGGAACGAGCAGTTCTTC.

The CDR3 protein is CASSLGFQGTDTQYF. In nucleotides, the CDR3 is TGCGCCAGCAGCTTGGGGTTTCAGGGCACAGATACGCAGTATTTT. V gene TRBV5-1 combines with J gene TRBJ2-3; D is ambiguous. Per the germline V gene, CDR1 is SGHRS and CDR2 is YFSETQ. The CDR3 has 15 residues. Trimming removed 0 bases from V and 1 base from J, with 9 bases in between.

The V and J genes are TRBV15 and TRBJ1-2; D perhaps matches TRBD1 (6 bases). The germline CDR1 and CDR2 sequences are LNHNV and YYDKDF (reference sequence). Deletions cut 0 bases from V and 4 bases from J, with 9 bases between. The CDR3 consists of 14 residues. The CDR3 reads CATSREEQGYGYTF. For the CDR3, the DNA is TGTGCCACCAGCAGAGAGGAACAGGGCTATGGCTACACCTTC.